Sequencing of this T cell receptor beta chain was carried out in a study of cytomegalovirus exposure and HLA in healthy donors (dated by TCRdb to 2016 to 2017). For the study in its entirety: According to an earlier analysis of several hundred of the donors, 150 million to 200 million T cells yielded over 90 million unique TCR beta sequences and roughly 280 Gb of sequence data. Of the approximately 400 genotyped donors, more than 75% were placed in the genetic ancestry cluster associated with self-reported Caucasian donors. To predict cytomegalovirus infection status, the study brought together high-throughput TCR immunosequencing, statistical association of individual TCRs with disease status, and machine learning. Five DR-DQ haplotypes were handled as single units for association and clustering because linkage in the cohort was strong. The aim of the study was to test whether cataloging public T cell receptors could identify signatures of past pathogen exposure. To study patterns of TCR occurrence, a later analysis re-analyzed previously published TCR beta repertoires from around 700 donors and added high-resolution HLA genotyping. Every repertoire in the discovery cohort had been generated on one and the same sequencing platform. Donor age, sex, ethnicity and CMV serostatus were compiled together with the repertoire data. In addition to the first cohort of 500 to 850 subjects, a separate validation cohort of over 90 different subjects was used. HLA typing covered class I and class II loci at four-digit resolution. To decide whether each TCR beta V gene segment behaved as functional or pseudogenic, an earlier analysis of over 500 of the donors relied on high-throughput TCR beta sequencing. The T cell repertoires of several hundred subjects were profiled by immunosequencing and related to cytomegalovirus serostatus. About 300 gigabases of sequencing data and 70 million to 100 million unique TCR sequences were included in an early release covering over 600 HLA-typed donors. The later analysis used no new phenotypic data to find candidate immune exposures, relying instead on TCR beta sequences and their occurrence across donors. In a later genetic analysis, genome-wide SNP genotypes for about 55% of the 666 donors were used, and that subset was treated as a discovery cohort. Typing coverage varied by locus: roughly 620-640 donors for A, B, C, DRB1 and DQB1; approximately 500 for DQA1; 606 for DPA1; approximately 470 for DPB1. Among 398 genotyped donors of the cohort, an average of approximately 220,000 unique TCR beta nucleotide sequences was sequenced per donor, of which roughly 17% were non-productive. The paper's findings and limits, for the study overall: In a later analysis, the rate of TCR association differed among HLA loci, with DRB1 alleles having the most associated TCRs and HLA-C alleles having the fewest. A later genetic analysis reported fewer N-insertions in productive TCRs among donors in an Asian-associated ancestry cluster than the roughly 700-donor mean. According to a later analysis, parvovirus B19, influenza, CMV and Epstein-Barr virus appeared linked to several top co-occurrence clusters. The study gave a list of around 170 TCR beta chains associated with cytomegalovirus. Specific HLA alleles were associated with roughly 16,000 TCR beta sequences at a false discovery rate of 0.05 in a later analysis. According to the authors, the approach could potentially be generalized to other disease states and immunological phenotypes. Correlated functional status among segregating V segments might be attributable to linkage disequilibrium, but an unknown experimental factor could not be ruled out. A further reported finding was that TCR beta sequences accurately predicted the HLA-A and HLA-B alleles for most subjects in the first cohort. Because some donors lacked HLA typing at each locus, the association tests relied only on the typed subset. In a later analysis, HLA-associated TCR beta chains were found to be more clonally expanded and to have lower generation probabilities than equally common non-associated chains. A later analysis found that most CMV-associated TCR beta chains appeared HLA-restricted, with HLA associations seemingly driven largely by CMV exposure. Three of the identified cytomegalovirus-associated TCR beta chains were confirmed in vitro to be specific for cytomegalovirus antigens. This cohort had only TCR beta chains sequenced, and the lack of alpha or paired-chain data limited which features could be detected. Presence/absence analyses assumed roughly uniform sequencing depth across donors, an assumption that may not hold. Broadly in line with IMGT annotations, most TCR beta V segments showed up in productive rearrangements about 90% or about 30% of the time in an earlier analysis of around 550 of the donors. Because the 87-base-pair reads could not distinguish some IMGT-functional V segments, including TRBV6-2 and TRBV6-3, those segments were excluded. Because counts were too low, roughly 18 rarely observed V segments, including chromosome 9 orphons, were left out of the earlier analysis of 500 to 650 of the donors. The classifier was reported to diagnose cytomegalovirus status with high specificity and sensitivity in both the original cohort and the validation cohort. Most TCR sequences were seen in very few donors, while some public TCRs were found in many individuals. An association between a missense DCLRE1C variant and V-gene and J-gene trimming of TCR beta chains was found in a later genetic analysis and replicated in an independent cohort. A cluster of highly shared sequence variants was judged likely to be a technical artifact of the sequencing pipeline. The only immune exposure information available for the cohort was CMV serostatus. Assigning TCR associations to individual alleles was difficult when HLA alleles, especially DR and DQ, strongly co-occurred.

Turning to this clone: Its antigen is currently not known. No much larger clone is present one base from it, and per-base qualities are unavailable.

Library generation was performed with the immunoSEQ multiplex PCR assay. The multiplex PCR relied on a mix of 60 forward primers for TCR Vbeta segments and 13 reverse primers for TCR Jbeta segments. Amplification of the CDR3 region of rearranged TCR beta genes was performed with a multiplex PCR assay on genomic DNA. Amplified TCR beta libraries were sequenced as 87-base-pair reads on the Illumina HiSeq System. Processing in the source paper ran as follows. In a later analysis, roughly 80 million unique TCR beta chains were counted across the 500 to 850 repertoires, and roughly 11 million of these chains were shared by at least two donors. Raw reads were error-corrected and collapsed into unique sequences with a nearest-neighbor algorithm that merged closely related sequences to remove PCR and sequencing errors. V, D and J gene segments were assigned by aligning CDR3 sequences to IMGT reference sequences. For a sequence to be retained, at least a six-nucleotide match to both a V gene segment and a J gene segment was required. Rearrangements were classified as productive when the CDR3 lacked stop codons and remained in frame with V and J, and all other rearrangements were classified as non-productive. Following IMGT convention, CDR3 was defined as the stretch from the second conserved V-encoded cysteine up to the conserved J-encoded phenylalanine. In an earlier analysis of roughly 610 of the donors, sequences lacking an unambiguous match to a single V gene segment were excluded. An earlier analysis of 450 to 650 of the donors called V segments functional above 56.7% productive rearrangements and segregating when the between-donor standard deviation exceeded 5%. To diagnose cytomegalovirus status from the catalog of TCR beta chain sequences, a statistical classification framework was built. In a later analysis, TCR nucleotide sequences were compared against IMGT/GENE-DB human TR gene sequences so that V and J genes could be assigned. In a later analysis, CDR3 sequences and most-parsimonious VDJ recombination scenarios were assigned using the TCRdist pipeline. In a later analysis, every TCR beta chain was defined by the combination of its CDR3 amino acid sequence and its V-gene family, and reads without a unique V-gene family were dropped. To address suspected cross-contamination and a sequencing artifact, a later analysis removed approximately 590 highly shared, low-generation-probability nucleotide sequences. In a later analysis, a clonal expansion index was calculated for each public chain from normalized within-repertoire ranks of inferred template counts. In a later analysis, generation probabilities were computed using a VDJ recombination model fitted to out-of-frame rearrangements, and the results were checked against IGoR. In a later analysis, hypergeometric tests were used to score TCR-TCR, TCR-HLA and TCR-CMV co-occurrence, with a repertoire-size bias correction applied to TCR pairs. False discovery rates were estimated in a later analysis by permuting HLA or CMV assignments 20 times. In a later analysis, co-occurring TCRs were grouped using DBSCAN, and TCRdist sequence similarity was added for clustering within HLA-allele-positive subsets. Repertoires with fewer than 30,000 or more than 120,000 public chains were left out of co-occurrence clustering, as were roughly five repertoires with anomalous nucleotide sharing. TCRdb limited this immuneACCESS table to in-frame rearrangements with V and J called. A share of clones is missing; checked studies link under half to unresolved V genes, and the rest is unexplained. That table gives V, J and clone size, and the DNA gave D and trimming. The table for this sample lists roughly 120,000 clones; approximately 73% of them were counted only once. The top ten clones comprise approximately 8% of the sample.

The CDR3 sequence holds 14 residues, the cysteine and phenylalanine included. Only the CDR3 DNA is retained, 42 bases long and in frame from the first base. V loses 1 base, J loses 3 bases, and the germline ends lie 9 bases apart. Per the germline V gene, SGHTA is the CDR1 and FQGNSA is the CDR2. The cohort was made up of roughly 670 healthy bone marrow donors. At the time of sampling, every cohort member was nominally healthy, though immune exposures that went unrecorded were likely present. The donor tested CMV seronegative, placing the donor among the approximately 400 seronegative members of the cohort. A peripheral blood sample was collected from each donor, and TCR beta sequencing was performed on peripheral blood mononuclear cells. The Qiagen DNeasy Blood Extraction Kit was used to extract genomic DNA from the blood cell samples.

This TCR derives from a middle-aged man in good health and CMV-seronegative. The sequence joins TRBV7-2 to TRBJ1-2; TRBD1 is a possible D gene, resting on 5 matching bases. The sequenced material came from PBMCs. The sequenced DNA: TGTGCCAGCAGCTTAGGCTCGGGGGACTATGGCTACACCTTC. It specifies CASSLGSGDYGYTF.